This TCR beta chain stems from a study of T cells in localized non-small cell lung cancer. Study findings and constraints: Longer overall survival accompanied higher blood T cell density.

TCRdb's table, derived via immunoSEQ multiplex PCR, lists solely in-frame clones and lacks some. The repertoire holds fewer than 35,000 clones, with 90% to 95% as singletons. Worth noting for this clone: Its antigen is not identified.

Trimming stripped 5 bases from V and 2 bases from J, with 16 bases between. The CDR3 has 16 amino acids. Looked up from germline, CDR1 is MRHNA and CDR2 is SNTAGT. The TCR was taken from a woman between 40 and 69 years old with stage I lung adenocarcinoma. The V call is TRBV6-4, the J call TRBJ2-1; D gene ambiguous. The material sequenced was peripheral blood, taken before any cancer treatment. CDR3 loop: CASSRNFRLPYNEQFF. CDR3 sequence (DNA): TGTGCCAGCAGTAGGAACTTTAGGCTCCCCTACAATGAGCAGTTCTTC.